The next 20 T cell receptor beta chains were all read from a single sample in a study of blood T cell repertoires in COVID-19. Clones were sequenced by immunoSEQ multiplex PCR, and TCRdb holds only the in-frame ones, with some missing. Among 35,000 to 45,000 clones, roughly 88% were seen once, and the ten largest hold 2% to 2.5%. Sequencing input: peripheral blood. These receptors originate from a human donor in a cohort sampled during active COVID-19.

The chain combines TRBV7-2 with TRBJ1-4; 9 bases align to TRBD1. The CDR3 has 18 amino acids. The V gene end was trimmed by 5 bases and the J gene end by 0 bases; junction bases not matched to a gene: 10. Germline V lookup: CDR1 SGHTA, CDR2 FQGNSA. CDR3 sequence: CASSLTGGAITTNEKLFF. Written as DNA, the CDR3 is TGTGCCAGCAGCCTCACAGGGGGCGCCATCACAACTAATGAAAAACTGTTTTTT.

In this sample, this clone turned up once. This chain connects TRBV7-8 to TRBJ1-1; the D is unclear. V lost 0 bases, J lost 4 bases, and 6 bases lay in between. The CDR3 covers 13 residues. Looked up from germline, CDR1 is SGHVS and CDR2 is FQNEAQ. For the CDR3, the DNA is TGTGCCAGCAGCTTAGCGCAGGTCACTGAAGCTTTCTTT. Its translation: CASSLAQVTEAFF.

The genes are TRBV9 and TRBJ1-6; D may be TRBD1 (5 bases). Looked up from germline, CDR1 is SGDLS and CDR2 is YYNGEE. This CDR3 comprises 17 residues. Between the trimmed V and J ends, which lost 0 bases and 4 bases, there was a span of 14 bases. CDR3 nucleotide sequence: TGTGCCAGCAGCGTAGGGGACGGGACTAAATATAATTCACCCCTCCACTTT. This encodes CASSVGDGTKYNSPLHF.

This clone was seen just once. The chain links TRBV6-1 to TRBJ1-2, with a weak D call TRBD1 (5 bases). V lost 0 bases and J 7 bases, leaving 18 bases between the germline ends. CDR3 length: 16 residues. Germline-derived CDR1 and CDR2 are MNHNS and SASEGT. Here the CDR3 DNA reads TGTGCCAGCAGTGAAGCCCGAGGGGAGGTCTCCGTTGGCTACACCTTC. Translated: CASSEARGEVSVGYTF.

The gene calls are TRBV30 and TRBJ1-2; D gene uncertain. From germline, CDR1 is GTSNPN and CDR2 SVGIG (reference sequence). V was cut by 4 bases and J by 4 bases, with 10 bases left in between. The CDR3 loop spans 12 amino acids. The CDR3 is CAWMLVGYGYTF. DNA of the CDR3: TGTGCCTGGATGCTAGTGGGCTATGGCTACACCTTC. Full variable domain (missing parts from reference TRBV30 and TRBJ1-2): SQTIHQWPATLVQPVGSPLSLECTVEGTSNPNLYWYRQAAGRGLQLLFYSVGIGQISSEVPQNLSASRPQDRQFILSSKKLLLSDSGFYLCAWMLVGYGYTFGSGTRLTVV.

This chain joins TRBV27 and TRBJ1-4; 9 bases are shared with TRBD1. The J segment lost 6 bases and the V segment lost 7 bases, leaving 9 bases of the junction unmatched. The CDR3 sequence is 15 residues long. Per germline, CDR1 MNHEY and CDR2 SMNVEV (reference sequence). The CDR3 region is CASNPDRGPDEKLFF. In nucleotides, the CDR3 is TGTGCCAGCAACCCGGACAGGGGTCCTGATGAAAAACTGTTTTTT. The full variable domain, its missing parts supplied by reference TRBV27 and TRBJ1-4, is EAQVTQNPRYLITVTGKKLTVTCSQNMNHEYMSWYRQDPGLGLRQIYYSMNVEVTDKGDVPEGYKVSRKEKRNFPLILESPSPNQTSLYFCASNPDRGPDEKLFFGSGTQLSVL.

The V gene is TRBV6-6, the J gene TRBJ2-5; unclear D gene. The CDR3 loop spans 15 amino acids. The V and J ends lost 2 bases and 0 bases respectively, with 10 bases between them. Germline CDR1 is MNHNY and CDR2 is SVGAGI (reference sequence). CDR3 protein: CASSYDTVYQETQYF. The CDR3 region has the DNA TGTGCCAGCAGTTACGACACGGTGTACCAAGAGACCCAGTACTTC.

CDR3 region: CAWSGSWTEPTYGYTF. The CDR3 DNA sequence: TGTGCCTGGAGTGGATCCTGGACAGAACCCACCTATGGCTACACCTTC. J is TRBJ1-2 and V is TRBV30; D may be TRBD1 (6 bases). V lost 1 base and J lost 4, with 19 bases in between. The germline gives CDR1 GTSNPN, CDR2 SVGIG (reference sequence). The CDR3 contains 16 residues.

The V call is TRBV18, the J call TRBJ2-5, with D tentatively TRBD1 (5 bases). V was shortened by 4 bases and J by 2 bases, with 8 bases between the two germline ends. Germline CDR1 is KGHSH and CDR2 is LQKENI. The CDR3 consists of 13 residues. The DNA for the CDR3 is TGTGCCAGCTCACGGACACTACAAGAGACCCAGTACTTC. This codes for CASSRTLQETQYF.

This clone was seen a single time. V is TRBV2 and J is TRBJ2-3; 9 nucleotides line up with TRBD2. The V gene end was trimmed by 8 bases and the J gene end by 2 bases; junction bases not matched to a gene: 8. The V gene's germline CDR1 is SNHLY and CDR2 FYNNEI. The CDR3 runs 15 residues. The CDR3 DNA reads as TGTGCCAGCCGTAGCGGCGGGGGGGCCACAGATACGCAGTATTTT. Protein product: CASRSGGGATDTQYF.

This rearrangement joins TRBV12-5 to TRBJ1-1, with no clear D. The CDR3 loop spans 12 amino acids. CDR1 and CDR2 from the germline V gene are LGHNT and FRNRAP. V lost 2 bases and J 3 bases, leaving 4 bases between the germline ends. The CDR3 sequence is CASGLPYTEAFF. CDR3 nucleotide sequence: TGTGCTAGTGGTTTGCCTTACACTGAAGCTTTCTTT.

CDR3 in DNA: TGTGCCAGTTCCCCGGTGGGGGCCCAGGTCGGGGAGCTGTTTTTT. Translating it yields CASSPVGAQVGELFF. The chain has TRBV19 and TRBJ2-2; D is perhaps TRBD1 (6 bases). CDR3 length: 15 residues. Germline CDR1 is LNHDA and CDR2 is SQIVND (reference sequence). V dropped 8 bases and J dropped 7 bases, with 20 bases sitting between them.

This chain uses TRBV4-1 with TRBJ2-5; 9 positions agree with TRBD2. Germline CDR1 reads MGHRA; CDR2 reads YSYEKL. This CDR3 region has 16 residues. The V segment lost 4 bases and the J segment 1 base; nucleotides outside the gene matches: 7. The CDR3 is CASSRSLAGVQETQYF. The CDR3 DNA reads TGCGCCAGCAGCCGGTCATTAGCGGGGGTCCAAGAGACCCAGTACTTC.

The V gene is TRBV14, the J gene TRBJ1-6, with D maybe TRBD1 (5 bases). The CDR3 is made up of 16 amino acids. Germline V CDR1 and CDR2: SGHDN, FVKESK. V lost 0 bases and J lost 8, with 14 bases in between. The CDR3 region is CASSQERGRMDSPLHF. The CDR3 nucleotides are TGTGCCAGCAGCCAAGAAAGGGGAAGGATGGATTCACCCCTCCACTTT.

This chain uses TRBV5-1 with TRBJ2-2, with 8 nucleotides matching TRBD1. The germline gives CDR1 SGHRS, CDR2 YFSETQ. The ends lost 4 bases at V and 1 base at J; junction bases unmatched: 6. The CDR3 covers 16 residues. CDR3 bases: TGCGCCAGCAGCCACGGGACAGGATTGAACACCGGGGAGCTGTTTTTT. Protein sequence: CASSHGTGLNTGELFF.

The V gene is TRBV24-1, the J gene TRBJ2-7; 8 nucleotides match TRBD1. The ends lost 0 bases at V and 8 bases at J; junction bases unmatched: 11. The CDR3 contains 16 residues. Germline values: CDR1 KGHDR, CDR2 SFDVKD. CDR3 DNA sequence: TGTGCCACCAGTGATTTGCCAGGGACAGGCCGAATCCAGCAGTACTTC. Its protein is CATSDLPGTGRIQQYF.

The V and J genes are TRBV19 and TRBJ1-4; possible D gene TRBD1, 5 bases. Trimming cost V 6 bases and J 5 bases, with 16 bases left between them. Germline assignment: CDR1 LNHDA and CDR2 SQIVND (reference sequence). The CDR3 totals 15 residues. CDR3 amino acids: CASRTLQGENEKLFF. In DNA, the CDR3 is TGTGCCAGTAGGACCCTTCAGGGCGAAAATGAAAAACTGTTTTTT.

The chain uses TRBV14 and TRBJ1-2, with D perhaps matching TRBD1 (5 bases). The V end lost 4 bases, the J end lost 2 bases, and 14 bases lay between the germline ends. The germline V gene has CDR1 SGHDN and CDR2 FVKESK. The CDR3 contains 15 residues. CDR3 protein: CASSPLGALNYGYTF. CDR3 DNA: TGTGCCAGCAGCCCCCTAGGGGCCTTAAACTATGGCTACACCTTC. Based on the CDR3 plus reference TRBV14 and TRBJ1-2, the full variable domain is EAGVTQFPSHSVIEKGQTVTLRCDPISGHDNLYWYRRVMGKEIKFLLHFVKESKQDESGMPNNRFLAERTGGTYSTLKVQPAELEDSGVYFCASSPLGALNYGYTFGSGTRLTVV.

The CDR3, as DNA: TGTGCCAGCAGCCCCCGGTTTGGGGGGGGTTTTGACACAGATACGCAGTATTTT. Translating it yields CASSPRFGGGFDTDTQYF. The chain joins TRBV11-2 to TRBJ2-3; 7 bases match TRBD2. This CDR3 has 18 residues. Germline CDR1 SGHAT, CDR2 FQNNGV. Losses at the gene ends were 5 bases for V and 2 bases for J; bases not matched to a gene: 16.

The chain combines TRBV10-3 with TRBJ1-1, with TRBD1 as a possible D gene (6 bases). Germline loops: CDR1 ENHRY, CDR2 SYGVKD. V lost 6 bases and J 3 bases, leaving 11 bases between the germline ends. The CDR3 loop spans 13 amino acids. CDR3 in DNA: TGTGCCATCAGCGAAAACAGGGACACTGAAGCTTTCTTT. It translates to CAISENRDTEAFF.